These 30 T cell receptor beta chains were all obtained from the same sample, sequenced in a study of T-cell reconstitution after alpha-beta-depleted transplantation in children. Unique molecular identifiers were used to barcode this TCRbeta library. One entry per CDR3 protein, called by TCRdb with MiXCR from the PCR reads. The table has 190,000 or so distinct CDR3 sequences, roughly 15% seen once. Specimen: PBMCs from the stem cell graft donor, collected from the stem cell graft. Receptors originate from a human donor who donated a stem cell graft to a child with acute lymphoblastic leukemia.

This chain links TRBV27 with TRBJ1-1; 7 bases fit TRBD1. Germline CDR1 MNHEY, CDR2 SMNVEV (reference sequence). The CDR3 is made up of 13 amino acids. V lost 6 bases, J lost 6 bases, and 7 bases stayed unmatched. The CDR3 reads CASRRGTAAEAFF. The CDR3 DNA reads TGTGCCAGCAGGAGGGGGACAGCGGCTGAAGCTTTCTTT.

In its sample, this clonotype was seen many times. V gene TRBV12-3 or TRBV12-4 combines with J gene TRBJ2-4, with D possibly matching TRBD2 (5 bases). The CDR3 is 16 amino acids. Deletions cut 1 base from V and 2 bases from J, with 12 bases between. CDR3 sequence (DNA): TGTGCCAGCAGTTTAGTGAAGTGGGAGTCCAAAAACATTCAGTACTTC. Amino acids: CASSLVKWESKNIQYF.

This clonotype was found many times. The V call is TRBV25-1, the J call TRBJ2-4; 8 bases match TRBD1. Germline CDR1 reads MGHDK; CDR2 reads SYGVNS. V lost 3 bases to trimming and J lost 3 bases; unmatched junction nucleotides: 13. This CDR3 has 18 amino acids. DNA for the CDR3: TGTGCCAGCAGTGAGTCCCCCACCGAGACAGGGGACAAAAACATTCAGTACTTC. This codes for CASSESPTETGDKNIQYF.

The sample holds a few counts of this clonotype. This rearrangement joins TRBV20-1 to TRBJ1-5; maybe TRBD1 (6 bases). Germline V lookup: CDR1 DFQATT, CDR2 SNEGSKA (reference sequence). Trimming took off 1 base at V and 0 bases at J, with 13 bases between the two ends. The CDR3 totals 16 residues. CDR3 residues: CSARAETGYSNQPQHF. CDR3 nucleotides: TGCAGTGCTAGAGCCGAGACAGGTTATAGCAATCAGCCCCAGCATTTT.

This clonotype has ten or more counts. The chain is built from TRBV20-1 and TRBJ2-5; either TRBD1 or TRBD2 may fit D (6 bases each). This CDR3 contains 15 residues. Trimming stripped 0 bases from V and 5 bases from J, with 16 bases between. Germline V lookup: CDR1 DFQATT, CDR2 SNEGSKA (reference sequence). The CDR3 bases are TGCAGTGCTAGAGAACAGGGAGGTTCTCTGGAGACCCAGTACTTC. It specifies CSAREQGGSLETQYF.

This clonotype occurred many times. The chain recombines TRBV5-1 with TRBJ1-5; D is perhaps TRBD1 (5 bases). The germline gives CDR1 SGHRS, CDR2 YFSETQ. Trimming took off 4 bases at V and 4 bases at J, with 12 bases between the two ends. This CDR3 has 14 amino acids. CDR3 in amino acids: CASSAVPGNQPQHF. For the CDR3, the DNA is TGCGCCAGCAGCGCCGTTCCAGGGAATCAGCCCCAGCATTTT.

This clonotype was seen repeatedly, ten times or more. The chain recombines TRBV12-3 or TRBV12-4 with TRBJ2-1, with TRBD2 identical over 7 bases. CDR3 length equals 16 residues. The V segment lost 7 bases and the J segment 0 bases; nucleotides outside the gene matches: 9. CDR3 region: CASTKHGTTSYNEQFF. The CDR3 DNA sequence: TGTGCCAGCACCAAACACGGGACTACCTCCTACAATGAGCAGTTCTTC.

This clonotype was counted a few times. V is TRBV5-7 and J is TRBJ2-5, with TRBD1 identical over 7 bases. TRBV5-7 is treated as an ORF (open reading frame) with a function not yet certain. The CDR3 extends over 19 amino acids. V gave up 2 bases and J gave up 1 base; unmatched junction bases: 17. CDR3 nucleotide sequence: TGTGCCAGCAGCTTTAAGACAGGGCTTAGTCTGGATCTCCAAGAGACCCAGTACTTC. This codes for CASSFKTGLSLDLQETQYF.

This clonotype was counted ten times or more. J is TRBJ1-1 and V is TRBV19; possible D gene TRBD1, 5 bases. The CDR3 is 14 amino acids. Trimming pared 0 bases from V and 6 bases from J, leaving 11 bases between. Germline-derived CDR1 and CDR2 are LNHDA and SQIVND (reference sequence). This CDR3 reads CASSIERGNAEAFF. The CDR3 coding sequence is TGTGCCAGTAGTATAGAGCGGGGCAACGCTGAAGCTTTCTTT. Variable domain in full (rest from reference TRBV19 and TRBJ1-1): DGGITQSPKYLFRKEGQNVTLSCEQNLNHDAMYWYRQDPGQGLRLIYYSQIVNDFQKGDIAEGYSVSREKKESFPLTVTSAQKNPTAFYLCASSIERGNAEAFFGQGTRLTVV.

At least ten counts were recorded for this clonotype. This chain joins TRBV6-5 and TRBJ2-4; perhaps TRBD2 as D (6 bases). CDR3 length equals 14 residues. Germline V lookup: CDR1 MNHEY, CDR2 SVGAGI. The germline V and J ends were trimmed by 2 bases and 1 base, with 6 bases remaining between them. The CDR3 nucleotides read TGTGCCAGCAGTTACGGGAGGGCCAAAAACATTCAGTACTTC. It yields the protein CASSYGRAKNIQYF.

This clonotype was counted a few times. The CDR3 sequence: CASSLQNQPQHF. The CDR3 DNA reads TGTGCCAGCAGCTTACAGAATCAGCCCCAGCATTTT. The V gene is TRBV5-5, the J gene TRBJ1-5; no definite D call. Germline V gene lookup returns CDR1 SGHKS and CDR2 YYEKEE (reference sequence). V was clipped by 2 bases and J by 4 bases, with 4 bases between them. The CDR3 totals 12 residues.

In this sample, this clonotype turned up many times. The rearrangement joins TRBV20-1 to TRBJ2-7; no definite D call. The CDR3 loop spans 14 amino acids. Trimming pared 0 bases from V and 7 bases from J, leaving 16 bases between. Germline lookup yields CDR1 DFQATT and CDR2 SNEGSKA (reference sequence). CDR3 loop: CSARDWRTQAEQYF. CDR3 DNA: TGCAGTGCTAGAGATTGGCGCACCCAAGCGGAGCAGTACTTC.

This clonotype has a count of ten or more. The rearrangement uses TRBV10-3 and TRBJ2-3; 8 nucleotides match TRBD2. The CDR3 length is 16 residues. The ends lost 0 bases at V and 6 bases at J; junction bases unmatched: 8. Germline V gene lookup returns CDR1 ENHRY and CDR2 SYGVKD. The CDR3 DNA is TGTGCCATCAGTGAGTCGGATAGCGGGGCAGCGGATACGCAGTATTTT. Residues: CAISESDSGAADTQYF.

On this clonotype: A read error may be the cause here, since a much bigger clone is one base away. The CDR3 spells CASSLTWPQTNEKPFF. For the CDR3, the DNA is TGCGCCAGCAGCTTGACGTGGCCGCAGACTAATGAAAAACCGTTTTTT. The gene calls are TRBV5-1 and TRBJ1-4; D not certain. Germline V gene lookup returns CDR1 SGHRS and CDR2 YFSETQ. The length of the CDR3 is 16 residues.

In this sample, this clonotype turned up a few times. The chain carries TRBV7-9 and TRBJ2-2; D is unclear. Per the germline V gene, CDR1 is SEHNR and CDR2 is FQNEAQ (reference sequence). Trimming took off 5 bases at V and 8 bases at J, with 9 bases between the two ends. This CDR3 region has 12 residues. The CDR3 region is CASSHGQGELFF. The CDR3 nucleotides read TGTGCCAGCAGCCACGGCCAAGGGGAGCTGTTTTTT.

This clonotype has ten or more counts. This chain links TRBV5-1 with TRBJ2-5; D gene unclear. Germline V gene data show CDR1 as SGHRS and CDR2 as YFSETQ. The CDR3 spans 13 residues. Trimming took 2 bases from V and 5 from J, leaving 10 bases between them. This chain's CDR3 is CASSFHEEETQYF. The CDR3 bases are TGCGCCAGCAGCTTCCACGAGGAGGAGACCCAGTACTTC.

This clonotype was observed many times. CDR3: CASRHRLLFTDTQYF. The DNA of the CDR3 is TGTGCCAGCAGACACAGACTACTCTTCACAGATACGCAGTATTTT. The chain employs TRBV11-2 and TRBJ2-3; perhaps TRBD2 as D (5 bases). The CDR3 has 15 amino acids. V was pared by 6 bases and J by 2 bases, with 15 bases between. Per germline, CDR1 SGHAT and CDR2 FQNNGV.

This clonotype occurred many times. V gene TRBV5-1 combines with J gene TRBJ2-7; 10 bases are shared with TRBD1. Germline V gene lookup returns CDR1 SGHRS and CDR2 YFSETQ. Losses at the gene ends were 2 bases for V and 6 bases for J; bases not matched to a gene: 5. The CDR3 loop spans 14 amino acids. The CDR3 here is CASSFETGGSEQYF. CDR3 nucleotides: TGCGCCAGCAGCTTTGAGACAGGGGGCAGCGAGCAGTACTTC.

Details on this clonotype: This may stem from a read error, because a much larger clone lies one nucleotide away. The chain combines TRBV5-6 with TRBJ2-7; a possible D gene is TRBD2 (5 bases). The CDR3 contains 13 residues. CDR1 is SGHDT, CDR2 YYEEEE, per germline. The CDR3 coding sequence is TGTGTCAGCAGCCTCGGCCCGAGGGACGAGCAGTACTTC. Translated: CVSSLGPRDEQYF.

The table lists this clonotype with a few counts. The chain has TRBV11-2 and TRBJ1-2, with D unresolved. CDR3 length: 14 amino acids. V gave up 7 bases and J gave up 6 bases, with 18 bases separating them. Germline assignment: CDR1 SGHAT and CDR2 FQNNGV. DNA of the CDR3: TGTGCCAGCAACGCCCGACCGGCCCGAGATGGCTACACCTTC. Translated: CASNARPARDGYTF.

Only a few counts were recorded for this clonotype. The CDR3 region is CASSYSTLLAGSYNEQFF. The CDR3, as DNA: TGTGCCAGCAGTTACTCGACGCTACTAGCGGGATCCTACAATGAGCAGTTCTTC. This chain connects TRBV6-2 or TRBV6-3 to TRBJ2-1; TRBD2 agrees at 10 bases. CDR3 length: 18 amino acids. V shed 0 bases, J shed 1 base, and the junction held 6 bases outside the gene matches. The V gene's germline CDR1 is MNHEY and CDR2 SVGEGT.

There are many counts of this clonotype. The chain employs TRBV7-8 and TRBJ2-1, with D hard to call. This CDR3 has 14 residues. Germline CDR1 SGHVS, CDR2 FQNEAQ. V lost 4 bases to trimming and J lost 9 bases, with 16 bases between them. CDR3: CASSWGLGSVEQFF. CDR3 DNA: TGTGCCAGCAGCTGGGGATTGGGCTCAGTTGAGCAGTTCTTC. The full variable domain, its missing parts supplied by reference TRBV7-8 and TRBJ2-1, is GAGVSQSPRYKVAKRGQDVALRCDPISGHVSLFWYQQALGQGPEFLTYFQNEAQLDKSGLPSDRFFAERPEGSVSTLKIQRTQQEDSAVYLCASSWGLGSVEQFFGPGTRLTVL.

This clonotype was detected only a few times. The V gene is TRBV11-2, the J gene TRBJ2-3; D unresolved. Germline V gene data show CDR1 as SGHAT and CDR2 as FQNNGV. This CDR3 is built from 14 residues. The V and J ends lost 1 base and 4 bases respectively, with 9 bases between them. CDR3 sequence: CASSLVARPDTQYF. The CDR3 DNA is TGTGCCAGCAGCTTAGTGGCCCGTCCAGATACGCAGTATTTT.

This clonotype was counted ten times or more. The V call is TRBV12-3 or TRBV12-4, the J call TRBJ2-1; a weak D match, TRBD1 (5 bases). Trimming left V 5 bases short and J 9 bases short, with 17 bases between. The length of the CDR3 is 14 residues. CDR3 sequence: CASSPHGAVGEQFF. The CDR3 DNA sequence: TGTGCCAGCAGTCCGCATGGGGCAGTAGGTGAGCAGTTCTTC.

With regard to this clonotype: A much larger clone differs from this one at a single base, so this may be a read error. This chain uses TRBV5-1 with TRBJ1-2; maybe TRBD1 (5 bases). There are 12 residues in the CDR3. Germline V gene sequence: CDR1 SGHRS, CDR2 YFSETQ. V dropped 7 bases and J dropped 5 bases, with 12 bases sitting between them. The CDR3 loop reads CASGSGTYGYTF. The CDR3 DNA follows: TGCGCCAGCGGCTCTGGGACTTATGGCTACACCTTC.

This clonotype has at least ten counts. The chain joins TRBV5-1 to TRBJ1-1; no firm D call. Germline values: CDR1 SGHRS, CDR2 YFSETQ. The V gene lost 1 base and the J gene lost 0 bases, with 7 bases spanning the gap. This CDR3 region has 14 residues. The CDR3 protein is CASSLLGVNTEAFF. DNA of the CDR3: TGCGCCAGCAGCTTGTTAGGCGTGAACACTGAAGCTTTCTTT.

This clonotype came up many times. This CDR3 is CSAVEGAVHEQFF. Here the CDR3 DNA reads TGCAGTGCTGTGGAGGGTGCGGTCCATGAGCAGTTCTTC. The chain recombines TRBV20-1 with TRBJ2-1, with a weak D call TRBD2 (6 bases). The CDR3 is 13 residues long. With 5 bases removed from V and 8 bases from J, the gap between germline ends came to 16 bases. The germline CDR1 and CDR2 sequences are DFQATT and SNEGSKA (reference sequence).

There are a few counts of this clonotype. This chain connects TRBV12-3 or TRBV12-4 to TRBJ1-1; D is perhaps TRBD1 (5 bases). The CDR3 runs to 19 residues. V lost 3 bases to trimming and J lost 0 bases, with 23 bases between them. The chain's CDR3 is CASSFYYRGLNRMNTEAFF. CDR3 bases: TGTGCCAGCAGTTTTTATTATCGGGGGTTGAACCGTATGAACACTGAAGCTTTCTTT.

This chain uses TRBV11-3 with TRBJ1-1; 7 positions match TRBD1. The ends lost 5 bases at V and 5 bases at J; junction bases unmatched: 11. There are 15 residues in the CDR3. CDR1 is SGHNT and CDR2 is YENEEA in the germline V gene. DNA of the CDR3: TGTGCCAGCAGCACCCAGGGGGGCTTGGGGACTGAAGCTTTCTTT. It specifies CASSTQGGLGTEAFF. The whole variable domain, filled in from reference TRBV11-3 and TRBJ1-1, reads EAGVVQSPRYKIIEKKQPVAFWCNPISGHNTLYWYLQNLGQGPELLIRYENEEAVDDSQLPKDRFSAERLKGVDSTLKIQPAELGDSAVYLCASSTQGGLGTEAFFGQGTRLTVV.

V is TRBV12-3 or TRBV12-4 and J is TRBJ2-2; 8 nucleotides align to TRBD1. CDR3 length: 17 amino acids. The V segment lost 6 bases and the J segment 6 bases; nucleotides outside the gene matches: 15. The DNA of the CDR3 is TGTGCCAGCAGCCGCAGGGGGCGGCATCCCCCGGCCGGGGAGCTGTTTTTT. Its translation: CASSRRGRHPPAGELFF.